The 15 T cell receptor beta chains reported below all come from one sample, sequenced in a study of blood T cell repertoires in COVID-19. Libraries were prepared by immunoSEQ multiplex PCR; TCRdb keeps only in-frame clonotypes and omits some of them. The table records under 200,000 clones, 86% of them present only once. Sequenced input: peripheral blood. The receptors derive from a woman at least 80 years old in a cohort sampled during active or convalescent COVID-19.

J is TRBJ1-6 and V is TRBV19; 9 bases map to TRBD1. The CDR3 sequence is 14 residues long. J gave up 9 bases and V 5 bases, and 5 bases lay outside the gene matches. CDR1 is LNHDA, CDR2 SQIVND, per germline (reference sequence). CDR3 bases: TGTGCCAGTAGTTACAGGGGGCCTGGTTCACCCCTCCACTTT. Amino acids: CASSYRGPGSPLHF.

The genes are TRBV6-5 and TRBJ2-7; 11 nucleotides agree with TRBD1. CDR1 and CDR2 (germline): MNHEY, SVGAGI. The CDR3 runs 15 residues. Trimming at V came to 5 bases and at J to 5 bases, leaving 8 bases not matched to a gene. The CDR3 DNA follows: TGTGCCAGCAGTAACGGGGGACAGGGGGGCCACGAGCAGTACTTC. Translating gives CASSNGGQGGHEQYF.

Written as DNA, the CDR3 is TGTGCCAGTAGTATTGGACAGGTCGACGAGCAGTACTTC. It codes for CASSIGQVDEQYF. The rearrangement joins TRBV19 to TRBJ2-7; 7 nucleotides line up with TRBD1. With 3 bases clipped from V and 5 bases from J, the junction kept 4 bases outside the gene matches. Germline V gives CDR1 LNHDA, CDR2 SQIVND (reference sequence). The CDR3 runs 13 residues.

The V call is TRBV20-1, the J call TRBJ1-1; D is undetermined. Trimming cost V 3 bases and J 2 bases, with 10 bases left between them. The germline V gene encodes CDR1 DFQATT and CDR2 SNEGSKA (reference sequence). This CDR3 has 13 amino acids. In nucleotides, the CDR3 is TGCAGTGCTAGTAAACAGCTAAACACTGAAGCTTTCTTT. It is translated as CSASKQLNTEAFF.

V usage is TRBV7-2 and J usage is TRBJ1-2; maybe TRBD1 (5 bases). V was trimmed by 0 bases and J by 4 bases, leaving 9 bases between them. This CDR3 spans 14 amino acids. The germline gives CDR1 SGHTA, CDR2 FQGNSA. CDR3: CASSLAGVGYGYTF. The DNA of the CDR3 is TGTGCCAGCAGCTTAGCAGGGGTAGGCTATGGCTACACCTTC. The complete variable domain, with remaining parts taken from reference TRBV7-2 and TRBJ1-2, reads GAGVSQSPSNKVTEKGKDVELRCDPISGHTALYWYRQSLGQGLEFLIYFQGNSAPDKSGLPSDRFSAERTGGSVSTLTIQRTQQEDSAVYLCASSLAGVGYGYTFGSGTRLTVV.

The CDR3 loop reads CASSEYGQSNTEAFF. DNA for the CDR3: TGTGCCAGCAGTGAATATGGGCAGTCTAACACTGAAGCTTTCTTT. V usage is TRBV25-1 and J usage is TRBJ1-1; no clear D gene. The V gene's germline CDR1 is MGHDK and CDR2 SYGVNS. Trimming took 0 bases from V and 2 from J, leaving 10 bases between them. CDR3 length equals 15 residues.

This clone was found a few times. The V and J genes are TRBV3-1 (or the pseudogene TRBV3-2) and TRBJ2-3; D is perhaps TRBD2 (5 bases). Per the germline V gene, CDR1 is LGHDT and CDR2 is YNNKEL (reference sequence). CDR3 length: 17 residues. Deletions cut 2 bases from V and 2 bases from J, with 17 bases between. CDR3 nucleotide sequence: TGTGCCAGCAGCCAAATGTCCCTAGCTTTGAACACAGATACGCAGTATTTT. This translates into CASSQMSLALNTDTQYF.

This sequence joins TRBV30 and TRBJ2-2; 14 bases align to TRBD2. In germline, CDR1 is GTSNPN, CDR2 SVGIG (reference sequence). The CDR3 extends over 14 amino acids. The ends lost 8 bases at V and 7 bases at J; junction bases unmatched: 6. The CDR3 coding sequence is TGTGCCGGGGTGGGACTAGCGGGAGTCGGGGAGCTGTTTTTT. Translated: CAGVGLAGVGELFF.

The chain couples TRBV5-1 to TRBJ2-1; 9 nucleotides agree with TRBD1. Germline V gene lookup returns CDR1 SGHRS and CDR2 YFSETQ. Germline trimming cut 4 bases from V and 5 bases from J; bases unmatched to any gene: 10. The CDR3 is 16 residues long. CDR3 in DNA: TGCGCCAGCAGCCCCAGACAGGGGGTAGGTAACAATGAGCAGTTCTTC. It yields the protein CASSPRQGVGNNEQFF. The variable domain in full, with the rest retrieved from reference TRBV5-1 and TRBJ2-1, is KAGVTQTPRYLIKTRGQQVTLSCSPISGHRSVSWYQQTPGQGLQFLFEYFSETQRNKGNFPGRFSGRQFSNSRSEMNVSTLELGDSALYLCASSPRQGVGNNEQFFGPGTRLTVL.

The chain employs TRBV4-1 and TRBJ2-7, with 7 bases that match TRBD1. V was clipped by 3 bases and J by 2 bases; unmatched bases: 7. The length of the CDR3 is 15 residues. Germline V gene sequence: CDR1 MGHRA, CDR2 YSYEKL. The CDR3 loop reads CASSHRGQAAYEQYF. The CDR3 DNA reads as TGCGCCAGCAGCCATCGCGGACAGGCAGCCTACGAGCAGTACTTC.

This chain connects TRBV28 to TRBJ1-5, with D unresolved. There are 15 residues in the CDR3. Trimming took off 7 bases at V and 0 bases at J, with 13 bases between the two ends. The germline gives CDR1 MDHEN, CDR2 SYDVKM. The CDR3: CASNVGGDSNQPQHF. As DNA, the CDR3 is TGTGCCAGCAATGTGGGAGGCGATAGCAATCAGCCCCAGCATTTT.

The V call is TRBV7-2, the J call TRBJ1-4, with D perhaps TRBD1 (6 bases). V lost 2 bases, J lost 3 bases, and 16 bases lay in between. This CDR3 region has 17 residues. The germline CDR1 and CDR2 sequences are SGHTA and FQGNSA. CDR3 sequence: CASSLRGRGVSNEKLFF. DNA for the CDR3: TGTGCCAGCAGCTTAAGGGGGAGGGGCGTATCTAATGAAAAACTGTTTTTT.

The chain is built from TRBV20-1 and TRBJ2-7; D possibly corresponds to TRBD2 (5 bases). The CDR3 runs 11 residues. V shed 8 bases and J shed 5 bases, with 13 bases lying between them. CDR1 and CDR2 (germline): DFQATT, SNEGSKA (reference sequence). The CDR3 is CSRLGVHEQYF. CDR3 coding DNA: TGCAGTCGGCTGGGAGTCCACGAGCAGTACTTC.

The chain employs TRBV9 and TRBJ2-7; perhaps TRBD1 as D (6 bases). V gave up 0 bases and J gave up 3 bases, with 10 bases separating them. Germline V lookup: CDR1 SGDLS, CDR2 YYNGEE. This CDR3 region has 14 residues. The CDR3 protein is CASSVVPDSYEQYF. The CDR3 DNA reads TGTGCCAGCAGCGTAGTTCCGGACAGCTACGAGCAGTACTTC.

This clone was counted only a few times. The chain carries TRBV28 and TRBJ1-5; unclear D gene. The CDR3 consists of 11 residues. Trimming took 4 bases from V and 5 from J, leaving 3 bases between them. Germline V gives CDR1 MDHEN, CDR2 SYDVKM. CDR3 loop: CASSSYQPQHF. The CDR3 nucleotides are TGTGCCAGCAGTTCCTATCAGCCCCAGCATTTT. The whole variable domain, remainder taken from reference TRBV28 and TRBJ1-5, is DVKVTQSSRYLVKRTGEKVFLECVQDMDHENMFWYRQDPGLGLRLIYFSYDVKMKEKGDIPEGYSVSREKKERFSLILESASTNQTSMYLCASSSYQPQHFGDGTRLSIL.